These 6 T cell receptor beta chains came from one sample sequenced in a study of regulatory T cells. Points from the study as a whole: Hydrophobic residues at CDR3 positions 6 and 7 were enriched in conventional CD4+ T cells of CD3G-deficient patients.

Their target antigens are unknown. The PCR used 52 TRBV and 13 TRBJ primers. Using immunoSEQ multiplex PCR, the repertoire was profiled, and TCRdb retains in-frame clones only, with some absent. In the table there are about 30,000 clones, 80% to 95% of which are singletons. Sequenced sample: conventional CD4+ T cells sorted from blood. The source of these receptors is a person aged 18 to 29 with CD3G deficiency.

This clone came up once. The rearrangement links TRBV6-1 to TRBJ1-3; possibly TRBD1 for D (5 bases). The CDR3 length is 16 residues. The V end lost 2 bases, the J end lost 0 bases, and 11 bases lay between the germline ends. Germline V gene lookup returns CDR1 MNHNS and CDR2 SASEGT. This chain's CDR3 is CASSETSGSSGNTIYF. The CDR3, as DNA: TGTGCCAGCAGTGAAACCTCAGGGAGCTCTGGAAACACCATATATTTT.

The V and J genes are TRBV14 and TRBJ1-2; D not certain. The V gene lost 3 bases and the J gene lost 6 bases, with 20 bases spanning the gap. The CDR3 extends over 16 amino acids. Germline values: CDR1 SGHDN, CDR2 FVKESK. For the CDR3, the DNA is TGTGCCAGCAGCCATATCCGCGACTATCCCGGTGATGGCTACACCTTC. It specifies CASSHIRDYPGDGYTF.

V is TRBV28 and J is TRBJ2-7, with TRBD1 as a possible D gene (7 bases). Trimming left V 5 bases short and J 5 bases short, with 19 bases between. CDR1 and CDR2 (germline): MDHEN, SYDVKM. This CDR3 contains 15 residues. CDR3 bases: TGTGCCAGCAGTCCCGGTCACCAGGGGGGCCACGAGCAGTACTTC. Protein: CASSPGHQGGHEQYF.

The chain carries TRBV6-1 and TRBJ2-5; D is unclear. V lost 2 bases, J lost 2 bases, and 12 bases lay in between. Germline V CDR1 and CDR2: MNHNS, SASEGT. The CDR3 runs to 15 residues. CDR3: CASSESPHGQETQYF. Written as DNA, the CDR3 is TGTGCCAGCAGTGAATCACCCCACGGGCAAGAGACCCAGTACTTC.

This clone was detected only once. The gene calls are TRBV5-1 and TRBJ2-1, with 8 bases that match TRBD2. The CDR3 is made up of 14 amino acids. Per germline, CDR1 SGHRS and CDR2 YFSETQ. The V gene end was trimmed by 3 bases and the J gene end by 7 bases; junction bases not matched to a gene: 6. CDR3 DNA: TGCGCCAGCAGCTCCACGGCGGGGGGAAATGAGCAGTTCTTC. Translation gives CASSSTAGGNEQFF. Using reference TRBV5-1 and TRBJ2-1 for the parts outside the CDR3, the full variable domain is KAGVTQTPRYLIKTRGQQVTLSCSPISGHRSVSWYQQTPGQGLQFLFEYFSETQRNKGNFPGRFSGRQFSNSRSEMNVSTLELGDSALYLCASSSTAGGNEQFFGPGTRLTVL.

The genes are TRBV5-1 and TRBJ2-3; D may be TRBD2 (5 bases). V lost 5 bases and J 4 bases, leaving 11 bases between the germline ends. The CDR3 contains 13 residues. CDR1 SGHRS and CDR2 YFSETQ come from the germline V gene. CDR3 sequence reads: CASRLGSADTQYF. DNA of the CDR3: TGCGCCAGCAGGCTGGGGAGCGCAGATACGCAGTATTTT.